Listed here are 25 T cell receptor beta chains from one sample, sequenced in a study of blood T cells in healthy people across ages. A second roughly 7 to 11 cycle PCR used barcoded and J-beta primers. One entry per CDR3 protein, called by TCRdb with MiXCR from the 5' RACE reads. The data contain about 1.4 million distinct CDR3 sequences, almost 60% of them singletons. The sequenced sample was blood. The receptors were sampled from a young man in good health.

This clonotype was found a few times. CDR3 in DNA: TGCGGCCGGGGCAGAGGGGAGCTGTTTTTT. This sequence encodes CGRGRGELFF. The J gene is TRBJ2-2, the V gene TRBV29-1, with D perhaps assigned TRBD1 or TRBD2 (5 bases each). CDR3 length: 10 amino acids. Germline values: CDR1 SQVTM, CDR2 ANQGSEA.

The table lists this clonotype with a few counts. The J gene is TRBJ2-1, the V gene TRBV6-5; 7 positions match TRBD1. There are 14 residues in the CDR3. CDR1 MNHEY and CDR2 SVGAGI come from the germline V gene. Trimming removed 1 base from V and 6 bases from J; junction bases left unmatched: 3. CDR3 sequence (DNA): TGTGCCAGCAGTTACTGGGACAGCCCCAATGAGCAGTTCTTC. Encoded protein: CASSYWDSPNEQFF.

The chain carries TRBV6-5 and TRBJ1-5, with D hard to call. Trimming pared 2 bases from V and 4 bases from J, leaving 12 bases between. Germline loops: CDR1 MNHEY, CDR2 SVGAGI. The CDR3 is 15 amino acids. The CDR3 sequence: CASSYRVSVNQPQHF. The CDR3 coding sequence is TGTGCCAGCAGTTACCGCGTGTCAGTTAATCAGCCCCAGCATTTT.

In this sample, this clonotype turned up a few times. The genes are TRBV4-3 and TRBJ2-3; D is unclear. V was pared by 1 base and J by 8 bases, with 10 bases between. CDR1 and CDR2 (germline): LGHNA, YSLEER. The CDR3 has 13 amino acids. This CDR3 is CASSQGRFGTQYF. CDR3 coding DNA: TGCGCCAGCAGCCAAGGCCGTTTTGGTACGCAGTATTTT.

V and J are TRBV10-3 and TRBJ1-6; 7 bases agree with TRBD1. The CDR3 has 17 residues. CDR1 and CDR2 from the germline V gene are ENHRY and SYGVKD. V lost 3 bases and J lost 7; bases outside the gene matches: 12. The CDR3: CAISETDGQVLNSPLHF. The CDR3 region has the DNA TGTGCCATCAGTGAAACCGATGGACAGGTCTTGAATTCACCCCTCCACTTT.

The genes are TRBV6-5 and TRBJ1-2; tentative D call: TRBD1 (5 bases). CDR3 length equals 15 residues. Trimming stripped 0 bases from V and 0 bases from J, with 8 bases between. In germline, CDR1 is MNHEY, CDR2 SVGAGI. CDR3 residues: CASSYSGRANYGYTF. The DNA for the CDR3 is TGTGCCAGCAGTTACTCGGGACGGGCTAACTATGGCTACACCTTC.

The rearrangement joins TRBV18 to TRBJ2-7; TRBD1 matches at 7 bases. The J call may not be correct, given that the DNA end is closer to TRBJ2-5. This CDR3 spans 17 amino acids. Germline V CDR1 and CDR2: KGHSH, LQKENI. Here the CDR3 reads CASSPPSGQPLEETQYF. CDR3 sequence (DNA): TGTGCCAGCTCACCACCGTCGGGACAGCCCTTGGAGGAGACCCAGTACTTC.

The chain combines TRBV20-1 with TRBJ2-5; TRBD2 matches at 13 bases. TRBJ2-7 explains the end of the DNA better; the J call may be wrong. The CDR3 sequence is 14 residues long. Germline V gene lookup returns CDR1 DFQATT and CDR2 SNEGSKA (reference sequence). Here the CDR3 reads CSAAGTSGTREQYF. DNA for the CDR3: TGCAGTGCCGCCGGGACTAGCGGGACTCGCGAGCAGTACTTC.

The rearrangement uses TRBV7-2 and TRBJ2-4; 7 nucleotides align to TRBD1. The J call may not be correct, given that the DNA end is closer to TRBJ2-5. Germline V lookup: CDR1 SGHTA, CDR2 FQGNSA. The CDR3 covers 14 residues. The CDR3, as DNA: TGTGCCAGCAGCCGGGACAGCCTCCTAGGGACCCAGTACTTC. This codes for CASSRDSLLGTQYF.

This chain connects TRBV20-1 to TRBJ2-4; TRBD2 matches at 8 bases. The better agreement between TRBJ2-7 and the DNA end casts doubt on the J call. The CDR3 covers 15 residues. Germline V gene sequence: CDR1 DFQATT, CDR2 SNEGSKA (reference sequence). CDR3 nucleotide sequence: TGCAGTGCTAGGTCCCCTGAGCGGGAGACCTACGAGCAGTACTTC. It encodes CSARSPERETYEQYF.

The chain combines TRBV28 with TRBJ2-3; possible D gene TRBD2, 5 bases. This CDR3 spans 17 amino acids. Per germline, CDR1 MDHEN and CDR2 SYDVKM. Trimming shortened V by 3 bases and J by 2 bases, and 18 bases separated the two germline ends. In DNA form, the CDR3 reads TGTGCCAGCAGTTTTTCGACTATCGCCGGTTACACAGATACGCAGTATTTT. It translates to CASSFSTIAGYTDTQYF.

This clonotype was detected only a few times. The chain has TRBV7-9 and TRBJ2-3, with 7 bases matching TRBD2. This CDR3 comprises 13 residues. J lost 2 bases, V lost 10 bases, and 6 bases had no gene match. Germline V gene sequence: CDR1 SEHNR, CDR2 FQNEAQ (reference sequence). The DNA for the CDR3 is TGTGCCACGGGGGGACTCTCCACAGATACGCAGTATTTT. Translation: CATGGLSTDTQYF.

V is TRBV30 and J is TRBJ1-4, with 10 nucleotides matching TRBD1. This CDR3 spans 14 amino acids. V lost 7 bases, J lost 5 bases, and 7 bases stayed unmatched. Germline lookup yields CDR1 GTSNPN and CDR2 SVGIG (reference sequence). CDR3: CALSWDRGNEKLFF. The CDR3 nucleotides read TGTGCCTTATCCTGGGACAGGGGAAATGAAAAACTGTTTTTT.

The chain employs TRBV7-2 and TRBJ2-3, with D possibly TRBD2 on 6 matching bases. The V end lost 5 bases, the J end lost 4 bases, and 13 bases lay between the germline ends. Germline CDR1 SGHTA, CDR2 FQGNSA. The CDR3 runs 14 residues. The CDR3 region is CASSPLSGSDTQYF. The CDR3 DNA reads as TGTGCCAGCAGCCCTTTAAGCGGGTCAGATACGCAGTATTTT.

The rearrangement uses TRBV4-1 and TRBJ2-5; the D is unclear. Per the germline V gene, CDR1 is MGHRA and CDR2 is YSYEKL. The CDR3 is 15 amino acids. Trimming cost V 4 bases and J 5 bases, with 17 bases left between them. The CDR3, as DNA: TGCGCCAGCAGCCTCGCCCTAGGGATTGGGGAGACCCAGTACTTC. This translates into CASSLALGIGETQYF.

This clonotype was counted between two and nine times. V and J are TRBV20-1 and TRBJ1-2, with 7 nucleotides matching TRBD1. CDR1 and CDR2 (germline): DFQATT, SNEGSKA (reference sequence). V lost 0 bases and J lost 2; bases outside the gene matches: 0. The length of the CDR3 is 13 residues. CDR3 sequence (DNA): TGCAGTGCTAGAGAGGGACAGAACTATGGCTACACCTTC. This sequence encodes CSAREGQNYGYTF.

The gene calls are TRBV9 and TRBJ2-2; D tentatively fits TRBD1 or TRBD2 (5 bases each). There are 11 residues in the CDR3. Germline CDR1 is SGDLS and CDR2 is YYNGEE. With 2 bases removed from V and 10 bases from J, the gap between germline ends came to 6 bases. CDR3 sequence reads: CASSVGPELFF. The CDR3, as DNA: TGTGCCAGCAGCGTGGGACCGGAGCTGTTTTTT.

This clonotype came up many times. This chain connects TRBV29-1 to TRBJ2-1; weak D call: TRBD2 (5 bases). The CDR3 consists of 12 residues. The ends were cut back, 4 bases at V and 3 bases at J, with 7 bases in the middle. The germline gives CDR1 SQVTM, CDR2 ANQGSEA. CDR3 sequence reads: CSVGGNYNEQFF. As DNA, the CDR3 is TGCAGCGTTGGAGGGAACTACAATGAGCAGTTCTTC.

The chain combines TRBV3-1 with TRBJ1-2; 11 positions agree with TRBD1. The germline gives CDR1 LGHDT, CDR2 YNNKEL (reference sequence). The CDR3 has 14 residues. After removal of 5 bases from V and 8 bases from J, the junction contained 7 bases not matched to a gene. For the CDR3, the DNA is TGTGCCAGCAGCTATCGGGACAGGGGGAACGGCTACACCTTC. Protein sequence: CASSYRDRGNGYTF. Complete variable domain (other parts from reference TRBV3-1 and TRBJ1-2): DTAVSQTPKYLVTQMGNDKSIKCEQNLGHDTMYWYKQDSKKFLKIMFSYNNKELIINETVPNRFSPKSPDKAHLNLHINSLELGDSAVYFCASSYRDRGNGYTFGSGTRLTVV.

The chain couples TRBV20-1 to TRBJ2-7, with TRBD2 identical over 13 bases. Germline V gives CDR1 DFQATT, CDR2 SNEGSKA (reference sequence). J was trimmed by 2 bases and V by 5 bases; bases with no gene match: 3. The CDR3 is 14 amino acids. The CDR3 region is CSAGTSGVPYEQYF. CDR3 bases: TGCAGTGCTGGGACTAGCGGGGTTCCCTACGAGCAGTACTTC.

For the CDR3, the DNA is TGCGCCAGCAGCCAGACAGGGTTAAGGGAAGCTTTCTTT. Encoded protein: CASSQTGLREAFF. The chain recombines TRBV5-1 with TRBJ1-1; 7 nucleotides line up with TRBD1. The CDR3 runs to 13 residues. Germline V CDR1 and CDR2: SGHRS, YFSETQ. Unmatched junction bases numbered 8, after V lost 4 bases and J lost 8 bases.

The V and J genes are TRBV3-1 and TRBJ2-1; TRBD1 is a possible D gene (6 bases). This CDR3 contains 15 residues. V was trimmed by 1 base and J by 2 bases, leaving 9 bases between them. Germline V gene sequence: CDR1 LGHDT, CDR2 YNNKEL (reference sequence). The CDR3 coding sequence is TGTGCCAGCAGCCAAGTGAGGGGGACCTACAATGAGCAGTTCTTC. The encoded protein is CASSQVRGTYNEQFF.

V is TRBV6-1 and J is TRBJ2-3, with TRBD2 matching over 10 bases. The germline CDR1 and CDR2 sequences are MNHNS and SASEGT. Trimming cost V 4 bases and J 3 bases; bases outside gene matches: 4. The CDR3 is 15 amino acids. For the CDR3, the DNA is TGTGCCAGCAGTGTGACTAGCGGGTGGACAGATACGCAGTATTTT. Residues: CASSVTSGWTDTQYF.

This chain joins TRBV6-2 or TRBV6-3 and TRBJ2-7; weak D call: TRBD2 (7 bases). Germline-derived CDR1 and CDR2 are MNHEY and SVGEGT. The V end was cut by 6 bases, the J end by 0 bases, with 18 bases between. CDR3 length equals 16 residues. CDR3: CASRRRGAESSYEQYF. The CDR3 region has the DNA TGTGCCAGCAGACGCCGGGGGGCGGAGAGCTCCTACGAGCAGTACTTC.

This chain connects TRBV6-2 or TRBV6-3 to TRBJ1-5, with D perhaps TRBD1 (6 bases). CDR1 MNHEY and CDR2 SVGEGT come from the germline V gene. Trimming stripped 7 bases from V and 5 bases from J, with 15 bases between. This CDR3 spans 14 amino acids. Here the CDR3 DNA reads TGTGCCAGCAACCCGGACAGTCTTTATCAGCCCCAGCATTTT. It translates to CASNPDSLYQPQHF.